This T cell receptor beta chain was profiled in a study of response to subunit inactivated influenza vaccine. V was clipped by 3 bases and J by 5 bases, with 14 bases between them. The germline gives CDR1 MDHEN, CDR2 SYDVKM. The CDR3 has 14 amino acids. Study results and limitations: It was the authors' suggestion that each seasonal influenza vaccination recruits few new T cells.

As for this clonotype: As yet, its antigen is unknown.

TCRdb itself ran the RT-PCR reads through MiXCR, one entry per CDR3 protein. The table shows 450,000 to 500,000 distinct CDR3 sequences, with about a tenth occurring only once. Specimen: PBMCs from blood, collected roughly 6 weeks after vaccination. The receptor comes from a man aged 50 to 60 who received an inactivated influenza vaccine. The rearrangement joins TRBV28 to TRBJ2-7; D not resolved. The chain's CDR3 is CASSFYQTPHEQYF. CDR3 nucleotide sequence: TGTGCCAGCAGTTTTTACCAGACCCCACACGAGCAGTACTTC.